This is a list of T cell receptor beta chains from one sample in a study of Tregs in tolerant kidney transplant recipients. Data came from immunoSEQ multiplex PCR; TCRdb stores just in-frame clones and leaves some out. The sample gives roughly 250,000 clones, more than 65% of which show up once; 0.64% is in the top ten. Sequencing was carried out using CD4+ T cells from blood. These receptors were taken from a human donor in good health. Each CDR3 is given with its conserved first and last residue. A D gene is named only where the DNA matches it firmly. Not every row has a clone size; where given, it reads once, few, many or a size class.

cdr3_nt cdr3_aa j_call d_call cdr3_length v_call clone_size
TGTGCCAGCAGCTTGTGGAGGGCCGAAGAGACCCAGTACTTC CASSLWRAEETQYF TRBJ2-5 - 14 TRBV5-4 -
TGTGCCTGGAGTCCCCGGGGGCCCAATGAGCAGTTCTTC CAWSPRGPNEQFF TRBJ2-1 - 13 TRBV30 -
TGTGCCAGCAGCTTGGATCTAGCGAACACTGAAGCTTTCTTT CASSLDLANTEAFF TRBJ1-1 - 14 TRBV5-5 -
TGTGCCAGTAGTATTATGGGGGTTTATAGCAATCAGCCCCAGCATTTT CASSIMGVYSNQPQHF TRBJ1-5 - 16 TRBV19 few
TGCGCCAGCAGCTTGTTTTCTACCCAAGAGACCCAGTACTTC CASSLFSTQETQYF TRBJ2-5 - 14 TRBV5-1 -
TGTGCCAGCGGCACCAATTCACCCCTCCACTTT CASGTNSPLHF TRBJ1-6 - 11 TRBV6-6 -
TGCGCCAGCAGCGGACAGGGCTACGAGCAGTACTTC CASSGQGYEQYF TRBJ2-7 TRBD1 12 TRBV5-1 -
TGTGCCAGCATGAGACAGCAGAACACTGAAGCTTTCTTT CASMRQQNTEAFF TRBJ1-1 - 13 TRBV27 -
TGTGCCAGCAGGCGGGACCAAGAGACCCAGTACTTC CASRRDQETQYF TRBJ2-5 - 12 TRBV2 -
TGCGCCAGCAGCCAAGCTGACTCGCTAGCGGGAGGGGATACGCAGTATTTT CASSQADSLAGGDTQYF TRBJ2-3 TRBD2 17 TRBV4-1 -
TGTGCCAGCAGCGTAGGGGGCTCATCCTACGAGCAGTACTTC CASSVGGSSYEQYF TRBJ2-7 - 14 TRBV9 -
TGTGCCAGCAGCGGAGTGGGGGGACCTTCTAGCACAGATACGCAGTATTTT CASSGVGGPSSTDTQYF TRBJ2-3 - 17 TRBV9 -
TGTGCCAGCAGCTTAATCGGTCAGCCCCAGCATTTT CASSLIGQPQHF TRBJ1-5 - 12 TRBV7-9 -
TGTGCCAGCAGCTTAGACCCGGGGGGACTAGCGGACACAGATACGCAGTATTTT CASSLDPGGLADTDTQYF TRBJ2-3 TRBD2 18 TRBV7-8 -